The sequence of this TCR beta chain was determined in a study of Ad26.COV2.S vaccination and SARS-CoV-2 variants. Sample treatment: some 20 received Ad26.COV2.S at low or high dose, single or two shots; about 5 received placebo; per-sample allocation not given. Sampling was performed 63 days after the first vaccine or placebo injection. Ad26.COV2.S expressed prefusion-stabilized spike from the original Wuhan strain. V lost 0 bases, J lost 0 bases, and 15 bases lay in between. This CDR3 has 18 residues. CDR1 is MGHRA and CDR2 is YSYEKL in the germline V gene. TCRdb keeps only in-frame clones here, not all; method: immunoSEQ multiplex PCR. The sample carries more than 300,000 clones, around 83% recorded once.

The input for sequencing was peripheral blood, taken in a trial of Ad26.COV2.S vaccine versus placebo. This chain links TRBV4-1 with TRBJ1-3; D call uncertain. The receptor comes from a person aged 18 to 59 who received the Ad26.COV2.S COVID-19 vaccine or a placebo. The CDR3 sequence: CASSQEDGMTSSGNTIYF. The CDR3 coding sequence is TGCGCCAGCAGCCAAGAGGACGGCATGACCTCCTCTGGAAACACCATATATTTT.